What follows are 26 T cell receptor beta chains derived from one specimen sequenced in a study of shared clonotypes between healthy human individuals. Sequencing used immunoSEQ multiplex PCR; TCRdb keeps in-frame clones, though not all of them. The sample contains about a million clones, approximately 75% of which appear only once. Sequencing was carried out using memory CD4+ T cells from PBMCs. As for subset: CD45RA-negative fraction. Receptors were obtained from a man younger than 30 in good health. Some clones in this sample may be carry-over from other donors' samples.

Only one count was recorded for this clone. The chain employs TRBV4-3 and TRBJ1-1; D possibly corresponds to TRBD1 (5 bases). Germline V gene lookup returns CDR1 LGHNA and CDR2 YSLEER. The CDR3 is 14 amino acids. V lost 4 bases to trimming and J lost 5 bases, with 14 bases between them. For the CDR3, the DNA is TGCGCCAGCAGCCGCGACGTGGGGGGGACTGAAGCTTTCTTT. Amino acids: CASSRDVGGTEAFF.

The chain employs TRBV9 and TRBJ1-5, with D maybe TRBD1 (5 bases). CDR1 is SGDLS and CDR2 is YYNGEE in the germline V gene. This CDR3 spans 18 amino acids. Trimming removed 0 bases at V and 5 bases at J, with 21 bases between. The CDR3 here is CASSVAAVGGANHQPQHF. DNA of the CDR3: TGTGCCAGCAGCGTAGCTGCTGTGGGAGGGGCCAATCATCAGCCCCAGCATTTT.

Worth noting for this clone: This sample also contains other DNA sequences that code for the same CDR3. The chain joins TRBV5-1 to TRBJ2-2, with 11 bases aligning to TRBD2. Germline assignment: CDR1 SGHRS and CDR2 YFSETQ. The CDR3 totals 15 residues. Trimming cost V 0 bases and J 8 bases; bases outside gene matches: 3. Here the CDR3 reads CASSLGLAGRGELFF. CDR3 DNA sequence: TGCGCCAGCAGCTTGGGACTAGCGGGACGAGGGGAGCTGTTTTTT.

CDR3 coding DNA: TGTGCCAGCACTAACCCGGGGGGGTGGGAAAAACTGTTTTTT. Protein: CASTNPGGWEKLFF. This rearrangement joins TRBV28 to TRBJ1-4, with TRBD1 as a possible D gene (5 bases). The V gene's germline CDR1 is MDHEN and CDR2 SYDVKM. Trimming removed 7 bases at V and 8 bases at J, with 17 bases between. The CDR3 sequence is 14 residues long.

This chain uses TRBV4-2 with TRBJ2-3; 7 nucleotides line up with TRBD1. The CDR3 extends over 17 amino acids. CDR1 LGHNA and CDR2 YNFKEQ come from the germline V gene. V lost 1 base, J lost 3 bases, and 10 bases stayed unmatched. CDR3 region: CASSQAVPGQTTDTQYF. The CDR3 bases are TGTGCCAGCAGCCAAGCCGTGCCGGGACAGACTACAGATACGCAGTATTTT.

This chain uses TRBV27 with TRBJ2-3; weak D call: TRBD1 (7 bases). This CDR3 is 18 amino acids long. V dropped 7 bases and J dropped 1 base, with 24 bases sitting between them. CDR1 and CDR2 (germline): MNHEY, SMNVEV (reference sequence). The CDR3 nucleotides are TGTGCCAGCACCCTCAGGGGCAGACAGGGCGGGGGCACAGATACGCAGTATTTT. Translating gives CASTLRGRQGGGTDTQYF.

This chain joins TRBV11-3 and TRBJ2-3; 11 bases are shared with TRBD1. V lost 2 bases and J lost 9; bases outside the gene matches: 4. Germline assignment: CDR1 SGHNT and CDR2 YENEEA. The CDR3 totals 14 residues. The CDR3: CASSLPGQGATQYF. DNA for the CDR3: TGTGCCAGCAGCTTACCCGGACAGGGGGCAACGCAGTATTTT.

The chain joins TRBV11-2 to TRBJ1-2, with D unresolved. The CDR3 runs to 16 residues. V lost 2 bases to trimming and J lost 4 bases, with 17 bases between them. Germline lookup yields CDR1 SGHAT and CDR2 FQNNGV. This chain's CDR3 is CASSLTTRGFGYGYTF. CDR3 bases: TGTGCCAGCAGCTTAACCACCCGGGGATTCGGCTATGGCTACACCTTC.

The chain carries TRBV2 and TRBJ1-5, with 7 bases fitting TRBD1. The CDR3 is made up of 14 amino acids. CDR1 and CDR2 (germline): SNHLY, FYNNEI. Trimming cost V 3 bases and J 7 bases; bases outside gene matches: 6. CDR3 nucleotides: TGTGCCAGCAGTGAGGGGGGACAGTGGCAGCCCCAGCATTTT. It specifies CASSEGGQWQPQHF.

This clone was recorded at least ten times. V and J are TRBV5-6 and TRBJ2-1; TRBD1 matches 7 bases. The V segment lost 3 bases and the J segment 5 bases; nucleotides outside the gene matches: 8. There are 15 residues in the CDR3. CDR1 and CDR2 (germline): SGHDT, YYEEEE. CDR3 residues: CASSSRGRADNEQFF. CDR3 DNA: TGTGCCAGCAGCTCAAGGGGGCGGGCCGACAATGAGCAGTTCTTC.

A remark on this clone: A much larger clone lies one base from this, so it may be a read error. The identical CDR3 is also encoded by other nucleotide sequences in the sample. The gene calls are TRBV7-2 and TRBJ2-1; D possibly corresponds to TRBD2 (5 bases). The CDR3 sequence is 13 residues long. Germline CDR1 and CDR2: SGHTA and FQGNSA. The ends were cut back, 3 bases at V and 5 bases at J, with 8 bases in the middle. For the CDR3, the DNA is TGTGCCAGCAGCTTCGGACTGAACAATGAGCAGTTCTTC. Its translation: CASSFGLNNEQFF.

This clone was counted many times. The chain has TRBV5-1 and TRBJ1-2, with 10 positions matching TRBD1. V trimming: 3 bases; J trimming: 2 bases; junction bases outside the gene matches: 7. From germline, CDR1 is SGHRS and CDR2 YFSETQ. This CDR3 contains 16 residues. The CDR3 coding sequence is TGCGCCAGCAGCTCCGGGACAGGGGCTTCGAACTATGGCTACACCTTC. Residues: CASSSGTGASNYGYTF.

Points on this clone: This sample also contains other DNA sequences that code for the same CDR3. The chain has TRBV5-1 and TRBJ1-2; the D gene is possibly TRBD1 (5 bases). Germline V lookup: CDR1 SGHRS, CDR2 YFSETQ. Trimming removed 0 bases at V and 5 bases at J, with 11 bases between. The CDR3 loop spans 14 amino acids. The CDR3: CASSLAGGGYGYTF. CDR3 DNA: TGCGCCAGCAGCTTGGCGGGGGGTGGATATGGCTACACCTTC.

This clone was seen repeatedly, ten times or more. CDR3 nucleotide sequence: TGTGCCACCCGCACAGGGTTGGCTAATGAAAAACTGTTTTTT. This codes for CATRTGLANEKLFF. This chain joins TRBV2 and TRBJ1-4, with D possibly matching TRBD1 (6 bases). The V gene lost 10 bases and the J gene lost 3 bases, with 15 bases spanning the gap. Germline values: CDR1 SNHLY, CDR2 FYNNEI. The CDR3 extends over 14 amino acids.

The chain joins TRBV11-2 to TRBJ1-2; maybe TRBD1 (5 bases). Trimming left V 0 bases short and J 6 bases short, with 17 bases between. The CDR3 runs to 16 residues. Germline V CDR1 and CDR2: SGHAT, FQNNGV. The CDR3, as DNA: TGTGCCAGCAGCTTAGATATGACAGCCGGGGCTCATGGCTACACCTTC. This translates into CASSLDMTAGAHGYTF.

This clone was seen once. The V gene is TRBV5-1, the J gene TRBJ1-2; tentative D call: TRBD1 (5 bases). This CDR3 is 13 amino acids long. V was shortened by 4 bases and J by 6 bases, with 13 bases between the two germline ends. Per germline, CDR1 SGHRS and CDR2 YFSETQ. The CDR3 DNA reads TGCGCCAGCAGCCCTGGGACGACGAATGGCTACACCTTC. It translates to CASSPGTTNGYTF.

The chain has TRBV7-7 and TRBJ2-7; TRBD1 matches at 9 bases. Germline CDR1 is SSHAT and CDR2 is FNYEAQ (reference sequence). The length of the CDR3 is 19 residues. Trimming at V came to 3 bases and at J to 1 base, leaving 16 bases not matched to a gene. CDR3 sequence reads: CASSLWSPRSGTGSYEQYF. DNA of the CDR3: TGTGCCAGCAGCTTGTGGTCTCCCCGATCCGGGACAGGGTCCTACGAGCAGTACTTC. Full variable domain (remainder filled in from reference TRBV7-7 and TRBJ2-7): GAGVSQSPRYKVTKRGQDVTLRCDPISSHATLYWYQQALGQGPEFLTYFNYEAQPDKSGLPSDRFSAERPEGSISTLTIQRTEQRDSAMYRCASSLWSPRSGTGSYEQYFGPGTRLTVT.

The chain's CDR3 is CASSLVGDQPQHF. CDR3 in DNA: TGTGCCAGCAGCTTAGTTGGAGATCAGCCCCAGCATTTT. The genes are TRBV7-8 and TRBJ1-5; D not certain. The CDR3 totals 13 residues. The V gene's germline CDR1 is SGHVS and CDR2 FQNEAQ. V lost 1 base and J 5 bases, leaving 6 bases between the germline ends.

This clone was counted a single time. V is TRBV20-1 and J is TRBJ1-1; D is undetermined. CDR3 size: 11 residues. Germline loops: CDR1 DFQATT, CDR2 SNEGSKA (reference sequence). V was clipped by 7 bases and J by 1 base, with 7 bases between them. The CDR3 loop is CSDKRNTEAFF. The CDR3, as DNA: TGCAGTGATAAACGGAACACTGAAGCTTTCTTT.

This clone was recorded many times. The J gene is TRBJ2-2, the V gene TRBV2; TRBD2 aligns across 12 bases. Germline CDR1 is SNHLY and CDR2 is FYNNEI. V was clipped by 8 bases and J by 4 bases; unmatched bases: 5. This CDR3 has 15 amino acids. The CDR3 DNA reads TGTGCCAGCGGGCTAGCGGGAGGGCCCACCGGGGAGCTGTTTTTT. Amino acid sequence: CASGLAGGPTGELFF. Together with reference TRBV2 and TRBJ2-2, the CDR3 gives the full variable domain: EPEVTQTPSHQVTQMGQEVILRCVPISNHLYFYWYRQILGQKVEFLVSFYNNEISEKSEIFDDQFSVERPDGSNFTLKIRSTKLEDSAMYFCASGLAGGPTGELFFGEGSRLTVL.

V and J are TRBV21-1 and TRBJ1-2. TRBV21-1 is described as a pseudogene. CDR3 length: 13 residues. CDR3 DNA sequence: TGTGCCAGCAGCAAAGGGTGGGGTGATGGCTACACCTTC. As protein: CASSKGWGDGYTF.

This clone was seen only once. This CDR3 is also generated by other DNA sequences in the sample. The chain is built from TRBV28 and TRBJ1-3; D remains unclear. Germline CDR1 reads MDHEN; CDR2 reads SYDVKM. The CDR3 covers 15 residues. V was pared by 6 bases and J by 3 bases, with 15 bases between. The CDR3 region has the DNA TGTGCCAGCAGCTTGCCGGTGGAAGGTGGAAACACCATATATTTT. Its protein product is CASSLPVEGGNTIYF. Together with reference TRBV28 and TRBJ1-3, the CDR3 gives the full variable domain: DVKVTQSSRYLVKRTGEKVFLECVQDMDHENMFWYRQDPGLGLRLIYFSYDVKMKEKGDIPEGYSVSREKKERFSLILESASTNQTSMYLCASSLPVEGGNTIYFGEGSWLTVV.

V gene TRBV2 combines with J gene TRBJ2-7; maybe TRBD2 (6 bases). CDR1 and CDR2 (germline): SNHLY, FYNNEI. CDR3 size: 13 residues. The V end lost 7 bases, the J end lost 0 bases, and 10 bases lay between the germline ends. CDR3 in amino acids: CASNPRGSYEQYF. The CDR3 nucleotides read TGTGCCAGCAACCCGCGGGGCTCCTACGAGCAGTACTTC.

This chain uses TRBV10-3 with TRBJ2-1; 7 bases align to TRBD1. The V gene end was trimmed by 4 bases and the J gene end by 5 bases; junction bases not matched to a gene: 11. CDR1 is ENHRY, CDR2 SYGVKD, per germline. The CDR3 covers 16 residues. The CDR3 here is CAISAGGQDFDNEQFF. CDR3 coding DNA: TGTGCCATCAGTGCGGGCGGACAGGATTTCGACAATGAGCAGTTCTTC.

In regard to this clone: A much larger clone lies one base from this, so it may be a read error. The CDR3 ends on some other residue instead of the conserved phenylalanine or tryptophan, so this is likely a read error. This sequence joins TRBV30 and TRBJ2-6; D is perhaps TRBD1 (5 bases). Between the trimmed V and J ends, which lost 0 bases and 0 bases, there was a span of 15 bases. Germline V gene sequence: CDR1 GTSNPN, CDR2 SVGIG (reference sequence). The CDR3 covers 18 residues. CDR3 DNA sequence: TGTGCCTGGAGTGTAGACCAGGGTTCATACTCTGGGGCCAACGTCCTGACTTTA. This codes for CAWSVDQGSYSGANVLTL.

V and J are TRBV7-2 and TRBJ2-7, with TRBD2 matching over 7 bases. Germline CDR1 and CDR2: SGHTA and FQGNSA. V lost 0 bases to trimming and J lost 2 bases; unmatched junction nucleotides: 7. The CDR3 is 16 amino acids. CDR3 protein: CASSLAGGGLAYEQYF. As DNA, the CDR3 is TGTGCCAGCAGCTTAGCGGGGGGAGGGTTAGCCTACGAGCAGTACTTC.